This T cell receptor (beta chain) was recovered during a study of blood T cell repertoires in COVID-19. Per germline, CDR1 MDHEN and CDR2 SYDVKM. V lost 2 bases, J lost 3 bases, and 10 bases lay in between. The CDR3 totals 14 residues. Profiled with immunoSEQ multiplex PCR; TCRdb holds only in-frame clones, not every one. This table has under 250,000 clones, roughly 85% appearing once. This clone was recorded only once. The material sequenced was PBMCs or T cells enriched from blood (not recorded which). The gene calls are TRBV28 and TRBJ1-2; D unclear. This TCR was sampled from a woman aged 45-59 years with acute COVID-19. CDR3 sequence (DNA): TGTGCCAGCAGTTTAGAGGTTTCGGACTATGGCTACACCTTC. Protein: CASSLEVSDYGYTF.